Here is one T cell receptor beta chain with its context. These data belong to a study of control samples from healthy donors and cancer patients. Sequenced by immunoSEQ multiplex PCR; TCRdb stores in-frame clones only, minus some. The sample gives over 150,000 clones, roughly 95% of which show up once; just over 1% is in the top ten. The germline V and J ends were trimmed by 5 bases and 1 base, with 14 bases remaining between them. The CDR3 has 15 amino acids. Germline V lookup: CDR1 MDHEN, CDR2 SYDVKM. The sequenced material came from blood. The clonotype originates from a woman aged 30 to 39 in good health. This chain joins TRBV28 and TRBJ1-1, with D unresolved. The CDR3 coding sequence is TGTGCCAGCAGTGCCGTCGGGCGAAAGAACACTGAAGCTTTCTTT. Its translation is CASSAVGRKNTEAFF.